The 22 T cell receptor beta chains below come from one sample, sequenced in a study of blood T cell repertoires in COVID-19. Clones were read by immunoSEQ multiplex PCR, and TCRdb kept only the in-frame ones, dropping some. The sample lists about 50,000 clones, around 80% occurring once. Sample: peripheral blood. Receptors originate from a woman of 80 years or more with acute or convalescent COVID-19.

The chain couples TRBV6-5 to TRBJ2-4, with D possibly TRBD2 on 5 matching bases. The germline V gene has CDR1 MNHEY and CDR2 SVGAGI. V dropped 6 bases and J dropped 9 bases, with 15 bases sitting between them. CDR3 length: 13 residues. CDR3 in amino acids: CASSRASEGIQYF. In nucleotides, the CDR3 is TGTGCCAGCAGCCGGGCGTCCGAGGGCATTCAGTACTTC.

The chain carries TRBV7-2 and TRBJ1-1, with TRBD1 matching 10 bases. V shed 2 bases and J 1 base; nucleotides not matched to a gene: 13. Germline V gene data show CDR1 as SGHTA and CDR2 as FQGNSA. CDR3 length: 19 residues. The CDR3 region is CASSLWTRLGQGKNTEAFF. In nucleotides, the CDR3 is TGTGCCAGCAGCTTATGGACCAGGTTGGGACAGGGGAAGAACACTGAAGCTTTCTTT.

The CDR3 nucleotides are TGTGCCGGGACGGGGGAACGGACAGATACGCAGTATTTT. This codes for CAGTGERTDTQYF. This rearrangement joins TRBV2 to TRBJ2-3; weak D call: TRBD2 (6 bases). This CDR3 region has 13 residues. V lost 11 bases to trimming and J lost 3 bases, with 15 bases between them. The germline V gene encodes CDR1 SNHLY and CDR2 FYNNEI.

V is TRBV30 and J is TRBJ2-3; TRBD2 aligns across 11 bases. Germline values: CDR1 GTSNPN, CDR2 SVGIG (reference sequence). This CDR3 region has 15 residues. Here the CDR3 reads CAAGLAGGMTDTQYF. DNA of the CDR3: TGTGCTGCCGGGTTAGCGGGGGGGATGACAGATACGCAGTATTTT.

V is TRBV5-1 and J is TRBJ1-1, with 7 bases aligning to TRBD1. Germline CDR1 reads SGHRS; CDR2 reads YFSETQ. This CDR3 is 15 amino acids long. J was trimmed by 4 bases and V by 1 base; bases with no gene match: 7. The CDR3 DNA reads as TGCGCCAGCAGCTTGCTACAGGGGCGAACCACTGAAGCTTTCTTT. Its translation is CASSLLQGRTTEAFF.

The chain recombines TRBV12-5 with TRBJ2-7, with D possibly being TRBD1 (5 bases). Trimming cost V 1 base and J 2 bases, with 6 bases left between them. Germline CDR1 is LGHNT and CDR2 is FRNRAP. The CDR3 runs to 13 residues. This CDR3 is CASGLGRAYEQYF. For the CDR3, the DNA is TGTGCTAGTGGTTTGGGCAGGGCCTACGAGCAGTACTTC.

This clone was counted once. The genes are TRBV29-1 and TRBJ1-3, with D uncertain. The CDR3 runs 13 residues. V lost 3 bases, J lost 4 bases, and 10 bases lay in between. Germline V gene sequence: CDR1 SQVTM, CDR2 ANQGSEA. Here the CDR3 DNA reads TGCAGCGTTGAGTCGGTCTTCGGAAACACCATATATTTT. Its protein is CSVESVFGNTIYF.

The V call is TRBV19, the J call TRBJ2-2, with D maybe TRBD1 (6 bases). V shed 11 bases and J shed 5 bases, with 15 bases lying between them. CDR3 length equals 13 residues. Looked up from germline, CDR1 is LNHDA and CDR2 is SQIVND (reference sequence). The DNA of the CDR3 is TGTGCCTCTAGCCCCAGGGGTACCGGGGAGCTGTTTTTT. It is translated as CASSPRGTGELFF.

The gene calls are TRBV30 and TRBJ1-5, with 10 bases lining up with TRBD1. The germline V gene encodes CDR1 GTSNPN and CDR2 SVGIG (reference sequence). The ends lost 0 bases at V and 4 bases at J; junction bases unmatched: 6. The CDR3 extends over 16 amino acids. This chain's CDR3 is CAWSVSRTGGNQPQHF. DNA for the CDR3: TGTGCCTGGAGTGTATCCCGGACAGGGGGAAATCAGCCCCAGCATTTT.

The chain has TRBV7-9 and TRBJ1-3; unclear D gene. The CDR3 length is 12 residues. V dropped 2 bases and J dropped 8 bases, with 7 bases sitting between them. Germline values: CDR1 SEHNR, CDR2 FQNEAQ (reference sequence). This chain's CDR3 is CASSLSGYTIYF. In DNA, the CDR3 is TGTGCCAGCAGCTTATCGGGTTACACCATATATTTT.

This clone was found a few times. The chain links TRBV18 to TRBJ1-2, with D possibly matching TRBD1 (5 bases). Looked up from germline, CDR1 is KGHSH and CDR2 is LQKENI. The V gene lost 0 bases and the J gene lost 7 bases, with 9 bases spanning the gap. CDR3 size: 13 residues. CDR3 loop: CASSPPEGVGYTF. CDR3 sequence (DNA): TGTGCCAGCTCACCACCGGAAGGGGTTGGCTACACCTTC.

This chain joins TRBV12-2 and TRBJ2-7; TRBD1 is the table's D call, not checked against the DNA. TRBV12-2 is a pseudogene locus. The CDR3 is made up of 15 amino acids. The CDR3: CASRLASWDNYEQYF. In nucleotides, the CDR3 is TGTGCAAGTCGCTTAGCGTCGTGGGACAACTACGAGCAGTACTTC.

In this sample, this clone is medium-sized. The chain combines TRBV18 with TRBJ2-7; possibly TRBD1 for D (6 bases). V was cut by 1 base and J by 5 bases, with 9 bases left in between. Looked up from germline, CDR1 is KGHSH and CDR2 is LQKENI. The CDR3 length is 13 residues. The CDR3, as DNA: TGTGCCAGCTCACCACAGGGGGTCCACGAGCAGTACTTC. Translation gives CASSPQGVHEQYF.

This chain links TRBV30 with TRBJ2-3; perhaps TRBD2 as D (6 bases). This CDR3 is 15 amino acids long. Per the germline V gene, CDR1 is GTSNPN and CDR2 is SVGIG (reference sequence). V was cut by 0 bases and J by 1 base, with 11 bases left in between. This CDR3 reads CAWSVRAGRTDTQYF. The CDR3 nucleotides read TGTGCCTGGAGTGTACGGGCGGGACGCACAGATACGCAGTATTTT. The full variable domain, with the rest looked up from reference TRBV30 and TRBJ2-3, is SQTIHQWPATLVQPVGSPLSLECTVEGTSNPNLYWYRQAAGRGLQLLFYSVGIGQISSEVPQNLSASRPQDRQFILSSKKLLLSDSGFYLCAWSVRAGRTDTQYFGPGTRLTVL.

The rearrangement uses TRBV6-2 or TRBV6-3 and TRBJ2-1, with 7 nucleotides matching TRBD2. This CDR3 contains 17 residues. Trimming at V came to 5 bases and at J to 7 bases, leaving 17 bases not matched to a gene. Germline CDR1 reads MNHEY; CDR2 reads SVGEGT. The CDR3 sequence: CASSPARGDPKPNEQFF. The CDR3, as DNA: TGTGCCAGCAGTCCAGCCCGGGGGGATCCCAAGCCAAATGAGCAGTTCTTC.

The chain uses TRBV2 and TRBJ1-5; maybe TRBD1 (5 bases). Trimming stripped 8 bases from V and 2 bases from J, with 13 bases between. This CDR3 comprises 14 residues. The germline V gene has CDR1 SNHLY and CDR2 FYNNEI. The chain's CDR3 is CASGYEQGNQPQHF. CDR3 DNA sequence: TGTGCCAGCGGCTATGAACAGGGCAATCAGCCCCAGCATTTT.

This rearrangement joins TRBV4-1 to TRBJ2-5; 9 bases line up with TRBD1. CDR1 and CDR2 from the germline V gene are MGHRA and YSYEKL. This CDR3 comprises 16 residues. V trimming: 3 bases; J trimming: 6 bases; junction bases outside the gene matches: 11. CDR3 loop: CASSHVQGALLKTQYF. The CDR3 nucleotides read TGCGCCAGCAGCCATGTACAGGGGGCATTATTAAAGACCCAGTACTTC.

The rearrangement uses TRBV5-1 and TRBJ1-1; D is unclear. From germline, CDR1 is SGHRS and CDR2 YFSETQ. CDR3 length: 13 amino acids. V shed 0 bases and J shed 8 bases, with 11 bases lying between them. The CDR3 DNA reads as TGCGCCAGCAGCTTGGACGGTCGGGGAGAAGCTTTCTTT. Translating gives CASSLDGRGEAFF.

The CDR3 loop is CASSRRDTEAFF. In nucleotides, the CDR3 is TGTGCCAGCTCCCGGCGGGACACTGAAGCTTTCTTT. The gene calls are TRBV18 and TRBJ1-1; D is ambiguous. There are 12 residues in the CDR3. The germline V gene encodes CDR1 KGHSH and CDR2 LQKENI. Trimming removed 6 bases at V and 3 bases at J, with 8 bases between.

This rearrangement joins TRBV27 to TRBJ2-6; a weak D match, TRBD2 (5 bases). The V gene's germline CDR1 is MNHEY and CDR2 SMNVEV (reference sequence). V was clipped by 2 bases and J by 0 bases, with 8 bases between them. The CDR3 consists of 16 residues. For the CDR3, the DNA is TGTGCCAGCAGTTTACGACTATTCTCTGGGGCCAACGTCCTGACTTTC. It encodes CASSLRLFSGANVLTF.

The chain employs TRBV30 and TRBJ1-1; 9 bases agree with TRBD1. The CDR3 spans 15 residues. The junction had 15 bases not matched to a gene; V was cut back by 8 bases and J by 5 bases. From germline, CDR1 is GTSNPN and CDR2 SVGIG (reference sequence). CDR3 region: CALQGQGSVRTEAFF. In nucleotides, the CDR3 is TGTGCCCTGCAGGGACAGGGATCTGTTAGGACTGAAGCTTTCTTT.

The V call is TRBV2, the J call TRBJ1-5, with 12 bases that match TRBD1. Losses at the gene ends were 6 bases for V and 1 base for J; bases not matched to a gene: 13. CDR1 is SNHLY, CDR2 FYNNEI, per germline. The CDR3 has 19 amino acids. This CDR3 reads CASSFHRDRGLGSNQPQHF. DNA for the CDR3: TGTGCCAGCAGCTTTCACCGGGACAGGGGGCTTGGGAGCAATCAGCCCCAGCATTTT.